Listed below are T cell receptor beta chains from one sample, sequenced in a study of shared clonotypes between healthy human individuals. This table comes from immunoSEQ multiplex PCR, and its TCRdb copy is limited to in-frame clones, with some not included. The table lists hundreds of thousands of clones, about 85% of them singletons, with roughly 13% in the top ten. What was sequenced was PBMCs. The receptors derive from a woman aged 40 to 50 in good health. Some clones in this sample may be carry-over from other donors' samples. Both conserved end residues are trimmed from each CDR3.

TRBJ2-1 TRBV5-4 ASTGQDYNEQF
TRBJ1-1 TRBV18 ASAREGAGTEAF
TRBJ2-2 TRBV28 ASSPRGLAAGELF
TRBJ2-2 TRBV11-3 ASSLEASGNTGELF
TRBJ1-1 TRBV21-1 ASSKSKRGAF
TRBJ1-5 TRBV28 ASSDQDRSNQPQH
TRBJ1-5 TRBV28 ASSSGRGYSGSNQPQH
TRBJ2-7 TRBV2 ASRAGPYEQY
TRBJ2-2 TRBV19 ASIWEITGELF
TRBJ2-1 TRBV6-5 ASRGTSDYNEQF
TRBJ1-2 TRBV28 ASSLRSGTSYGYT
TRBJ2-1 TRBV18 ASSPFRFLAGKIHHEQF
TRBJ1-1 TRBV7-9 ASSLTLKTGGMNTEAF
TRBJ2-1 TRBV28 ASRGLAGRGVYNEQF
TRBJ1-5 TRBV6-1 ASSEAQGASQPQH
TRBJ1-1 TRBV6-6 ASTSQENTEAF
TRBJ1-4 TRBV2 ASSTPQAHEKLF
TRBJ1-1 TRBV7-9 ASTPQGSNTEAF
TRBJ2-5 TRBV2 ASSESLAEETQY
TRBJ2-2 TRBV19 ASTNYYRRNTGELF
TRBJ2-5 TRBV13 ASSGLAGVETQY
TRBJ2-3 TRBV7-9 ASSSGLAGGRDTQY
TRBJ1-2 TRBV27 ASSPRTGNYGYT
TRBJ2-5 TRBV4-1 ASSQGARVGQETQY
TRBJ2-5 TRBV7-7 ASSFLPNPGQPQETQY
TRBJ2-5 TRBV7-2 ASRARAYSETQY
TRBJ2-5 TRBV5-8 ASSRDSGETQY
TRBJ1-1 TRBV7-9 ASSRPQLTEAF
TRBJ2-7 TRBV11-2 ASSRRLGQGDEQY
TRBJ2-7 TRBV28 ASTLNPGPPSYEQY
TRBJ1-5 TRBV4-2 ASSQSRTGGFVQPQH
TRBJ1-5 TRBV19 ASSRQGWDQPQH
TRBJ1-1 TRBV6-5 ASRPTLSAEAF
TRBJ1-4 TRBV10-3 AISEGRHEKLF
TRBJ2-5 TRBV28 ASSFRAETQY
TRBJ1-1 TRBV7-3 ASSLTSDTEAF
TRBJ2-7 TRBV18 ASSPPRSGPYEQY
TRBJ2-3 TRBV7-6 ASSPIPGLAGTERSTDTQY
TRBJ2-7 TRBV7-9 ASSLRASVHEQY
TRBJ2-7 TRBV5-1 ASSLRQGAVYEQY
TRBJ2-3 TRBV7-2 ASSLSAGKVDTQY
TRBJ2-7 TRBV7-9 VNKTYEQY
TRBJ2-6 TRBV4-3 ASSQDQAGGVLT
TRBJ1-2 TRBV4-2 ASSLEGQPIANYGYT
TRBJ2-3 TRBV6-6 ASRSAGSTDTQY
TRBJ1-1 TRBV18 ASSRDKNTEAF